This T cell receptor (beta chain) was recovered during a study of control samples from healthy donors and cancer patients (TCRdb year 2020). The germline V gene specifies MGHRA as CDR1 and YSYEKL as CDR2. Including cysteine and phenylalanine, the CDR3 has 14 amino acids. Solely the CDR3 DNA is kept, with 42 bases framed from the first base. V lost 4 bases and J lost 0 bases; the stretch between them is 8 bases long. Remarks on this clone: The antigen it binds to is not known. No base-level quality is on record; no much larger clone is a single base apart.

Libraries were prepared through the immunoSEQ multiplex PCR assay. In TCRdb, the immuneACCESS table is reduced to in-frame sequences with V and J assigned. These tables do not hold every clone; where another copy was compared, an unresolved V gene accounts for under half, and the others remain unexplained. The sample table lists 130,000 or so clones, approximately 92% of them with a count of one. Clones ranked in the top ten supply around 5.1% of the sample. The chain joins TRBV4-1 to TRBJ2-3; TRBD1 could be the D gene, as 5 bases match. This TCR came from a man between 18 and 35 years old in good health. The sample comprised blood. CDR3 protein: CASSPQDSTDTQYF. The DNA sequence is TGCGCCAGCAGCCCACAGGATAGCACAGATACGCAGTATTTT.